The 17 T cell receptor beta chains below come from one sample, sequenced in a study of CD8+ T cells in alopecia areata. The treatment was: oral pan-JAK inhibitor, 5-10 mg twice daily. Sequencing templates came from extracted RNA that was reverse transcribed into cDNA. TCRdb's copy holds only in-frame clones and misses some; the assay was immunoSEQ multiplex PCR. The data show 200,000 or so clones, 58% seen once. Sequences were derived from CD4+ T cells sorted from blood, sampled at week 24, from a patient treated with tofacitinib. Every receptor here comes from a human donor with alopecia areata.

The rearrangement joins TRBV5-6 to TRBJ2-7; D gene ambiguous. V lost 7 bases, J lost 2 bases, and 13 bases lay in between. Germline CDR1 and CDR2: SGHDT and YYEEEE. CDR3 length equals 13 residues. CDR3 nucleotide sequence: TGTGCCAGCTCCCTCCCCCACACCTACGAGCAGTACTTC. This codes for CASSLPHTYEQYF.

This clone was observed a handful of times. This chain uses TRBV28 with TRBJ2-4; TRBD1 or TRBD2 may be the D gene (5 bases each). CDR3 length equals 17 residues. CDR1 and CDR2 from the germline V gene are MDHEN and SYDVKM. Trimming removed 8 bases from V and 0 bases from J, with 20 bases in between. In DNA form, the CDR3 reads TGTGCCAGCTCATTGCCCTTTGGGGACCTAGCCAAAAACATTCAGTACTTC. Protein: CASSLPFGDLAKNIQYF.

The chain recombines TRBV29-1 with TRBJ2-2; possibly TRBD1 or TRBD2 for D (6 bases each). Germline V gene data show CDR1 as SQVTM and CDR2 as ANQGSEA. V was shortened by 6 bases and J by 4 bases, with 15 bases between the two germline ends. CDR3 length: 14 residues. The CDR3 DNA is TGCAGCGTCCGGTTTGGGGGGCGCACCGGGGAGCTGTTTTTT. Translation: CSVRFGGRTGELFF.

This clone was seen just once. The chain recombines TRBV4-1 with TRBJ1-2; D is unresolved. Per germline, CDR1 MGHRA and CDR2 YSYEKL. V gave up 1 base and J gave up 4 bases, with 13 bases separating them. The CDR3 spans 15 residues. The CDR3 DNA reads as TGCGCCAGCAGCCAAGTTGGGATAGGACCCTATGGCTACACCTTC. Translating gives CASSQVGIGPYGYTF.

The chain recombines TRBV29-1 with TRBJ2-3; the D is unclear. The V and J ends lost 7 bases and 4 bases respectively, with 12 bases between them. CDR1 and CDR2 (germline): SQVTM, ANQGSEA. The CDR3 spans 12 residues. CDR3 sequence reads: CSALDLADTQYF. In DNA, the CDR3 is TGCAGCGCCTTGGACCTGGCAGATACGCAGTATTTT.

The chain has TRBV15 and TRBJ2-2; D may be TRBD2 (6 bases). The germline CDR1 and CDR2 sequences are LNHNV and YYDKDF (reference sequence). V shed 7 bases and J shed 4 bases, with 16 bases lying between them. The CDR3 is 15 residues long. CDR3 in DNA: TGTGCCACCAACCAGGGTCGGGAGATCACCGGGGAGCTGTTTTTT. The encoded protein is CATNQGREITGELFF. The whole variable domain, remainder taken from reference TRBV15 and TRBJ2-2, is DAMVIQNPRYQVTQFGKPVTLSCSQTLNHNVMYWYQQKSSQAPKLLFHYYDKDFNNEADTPDNFQSRRPNTSFCFLDIRSPGLGDTAMYLCATNQGREITGELFFGEGSRLTVL.

This clone was counted between two and nine times. Other DNA sequences from this sample encode an identical CDR3 as well. The chain joins TRBV6-6 to TRBJ2-5; 13 bases align to TRBD2. The junction had 2 bases not matched to a gene; V was cut back by 0 bases and J by 4 bases. CDR3 length: 16 amino acids. From germline, CDR1 is MNHNY and CDR2 SVGAGI (reference sequence). As DNA, the CDR3 is TGTGCCAGCAGTTACTCGACTAGCGGGGGGCGAGAGACCCAGTACTTC. Its translation: CASSYSTSGGRETQYF.

V is TRBV7-6 and J is TRBJ1-5; D may be TRBD1 (5 bases). This CDR3 is built from 15 residues. The V and J ends lost 1 base and 7 bases respectively, with 14 bases between them. Per germline, CDR1 SGHVS and CDR2 FNYEAQ. The CDR3 protein is CASSLEEGQGQPQHF. CDR3 coding DNA: TGTGCCAGCAGCTTAGAAGAGGGGCAGGGCCAGCCCCAGCATTTT.

Concerning this clone: Mismatch with germline at one junction end may stem from a read error. The chain couples TRBV7-9 to TRBJ2-3, with D tentatively TRBD1 (6 bases). In germline, CDR1 is SEHNR, CDR2 FQNEAQ (reference sequence). This CDR3 comprises 13 residues. CDR3 DNA: TGTGCCAGCAGCGTGGGACACACAAATACGCAGTATTTT. Protein: CASSVGHTNTQYF. Supplemented by reference TRBV7-9 and TRBJ2-3, the full variable domain reads DTGVSQNPRHKITKRGQNVTFRCDPISEHNRLYWYRQTLGQGPEFLTYFQNEAQLEKSRLLSDRFSAERPKGSFSTLEIQRTEQGDSAMYLCASSVGHTNTQYFGPGTRLTVL.

The genes are TRBV5-1 and TRBJ2-2; D remains ambiguous. Germline CDR1 SGHRS, CDR2 YFSETQ. V gave up 2 bases and J gave up 6 bases, with 2 bases separating them. The CDR3 totals 11 residues. The CDR3 region has the DNA TGCGCCAGCAGCTTTTCCGGGGAGCTGTTTTTT. It specifies CASSFSGELFF.

The J gene is TRBJ2-7, the V gene TRBV30; TRBD2 agrees at 11 bases. V shed 4 bases, J shed 0 bases, and the junction held 8 bases outside the gene matches. Germline V gene sequence: CDR1 GTSNPN, CDR2 SVGIG (reference sequence). The CDR3 runs to 16 residues. Written as DNA, the CDR3 is TGTGCCTGGAACCTGCGACTAGCGGGAAACTCCTACGAGCAGTACTTC. Encoded protein: CAWNLRLAGNSYEQYF. Filled out from reference TRBV30 and TRBJ2-7, the complete variable domain reads SQTIHQWPATLVQPVGSPLSLECTVEGTSNPNLYWYRQAAGRGLQLLFYSVGIGQISSEVPQNLSASRPQDRQFILSSKKLLLSDSGFYLCAWNLRLAGNSYEQYFGPGTRLTVT.

The chain joins TRBV4-1 to TRBJ2-2; TRBD2 agrees at 11 bases. The CDR3 totals 16 residues. V shed 4 bases, J shed 5 bases, and the junction held 6 bases outside the gene matches. From germline, CDR1 is MGHRA and CDR2 YSYEKL. The CDR3 loop reads CASSPSSGRKTGELFF. CDR3 DNA sequence: TGCGCCAGCAGCCCATCTAGCGGGAGGAAAACCGGGGAGCTGTTTTTT.

This chain links TRBV7-3 with TRBJ2-2; D may be TRBD2 (6 bases). CDR1 SGHTA and CDR2 FQGTGA come from the germline V gene. The CDR3 runs to 15 residues. The ends were cut back, 4 bases at V and 0 bases at J, with 9 bases in the middle. CDR3 nucleotide sequence: TGTGCCAGCAGCTGGGACTCTACGAACACCGGGGAGCTGTTTTTT. It codes for CASSWDSTNTGELFF. Full variable domain (remainder filled in from reference TRBV7-3 and TRBJ2-2): GAGVSQTPSNKVTEKGKYVELRCDPISGHTALYWYRQSLGQGPEFLIYFQGTGAADDSGLPNDRFFAVRPEGSVSTLKIQRTERGDSAVYLCASSWDSTNTGELFFGEGSRLTVL.

This clone was detected once. V gene TRBV30 combines with J gene TRBJ1-4; D remains ambiguous. The CDR3 has 13 residues. With 3 bases removed from V and 0 bases from J, the gap between germline ends came to 5 bases. The germline V gene has CDR1 GTSNPN and CDR2 SVGIG (reference sequence). The CDR3 coding sequence is TGTGCCTGGAGCTTCGCAACTAATGAAAAACTGTTTTTT. As protein: CAWSFATNEKLFF.

The genes are TRBV29-1 and TRBJ2-7, with TRBD1 matching over 7 bases. The CDR3 length is 12 residues. The V gene end was trimmed by 6 bases and the J gene end by 4 bases; junction bases not matched to a gene: 6. Germline CDR1 is SQVTM and CDR2 is ANQGSEA. The CDR3 region has the DNA TGCAGCGTCGGACAGGTAATGTACGAGCAGTACTTC. As protein: CSVGQVMYEQYF.

The rearrangement links TRBV4-3 to TRBJ1-5; D is possibly TRBD1 (6 bases). The CDR3 is 16 amino acids. Germline V gene lookup returns CDR1 LGHNA and CDR2 YSLEER. Trimming took off 5 bases at V and 2 bases at J, with 16 bases between the two ends. The CDR3 DNA reads TGCGCCAGCAGCGAGATATTGGGGGCGGGCAATCAGCCCCAGCATTTT. It specifies CASSEILGAGNQPQHF.

This rearrangement joins TRBV7-2 to TRBJ1-4; D call uncertain. Trimming shortened V by 1 base and J by 7 bases, and 7 bases separated the two germline ends. The CDR3 sequence is 13 residues long. Germline V gives CDR1 SGHTA, CDR2 FQGNSA. The CDR3 sequence: CASSLVAGEKLFF. CDR3 nucleotide sequence: TGTGCCAGCAGCTTAGTGGCAGGTGAAAAACTGTTTTTT.